These 31 T cell receptor beta chains were all obtained from the same sample, sequenced in a study of blood T cell repertoires in COVID-19. Here immunoSEQ multiplex PCR was the method, and the copy in TCRdb shows in-frame clones only, minus some. Counted here are about 290,000 clones, approximately 91% occurring once; the ten biggest clones make up 1.5% to 2%. Sequencing was carried out using PBMCs or T cells enriched from blood (not recorded which). The receptors stem from a woman aged 35 to 49 who had recovered from COVID-19.

V and J are TRBV7-6 and TRBJ1-1, with D perhaps TRBD1 (6 bases). Germline-derived CDR1 and CDR2 are SGHVS and FNYEAQ. Trimming cost V 5 bases and J 2 bases, with 12 bases left between them. The CDR3 is made up of 14 amino acids. CDR3 sequence: CASSPRTVNTEAFF. CDR3 nucleotides: TGTGCCAGCAGCCCGAGGACAGTCAACACTGAAGCTTTCTTT.

This clone has only a few counts. The V call is TRBV5-1, the J call TRBJ2-1, with a possible D match to TRBD1 (6 bases). V was cut by 0 bases and J by 5 bases, with 6 bases left in between. This CDR3 is 13 amino acids long. CDR1 is SGHRS, CDR2 YFSETQ, per germline. CDR3 DNA: TGCGCCAGCAGCTTGGGGGACAACAATGAGCAGTTCTTC. Its translation is CASSLGDNNEQFF.

V and J are TRBV5-5 and TRBJ1-5; D gene uncertain. V was cut by 4 bases and J by 2 bases, with 16 bases left in between. There are 16 residues in the CDR3. The V gene's germline CDR1 is SGHKS and CDR2 YYEKEE (reference sequence). CDR3 nucleotide sequence: TGTGCCAGCAGCCCAATAGCGACCACCGGCAATCAGCCCCAGCATTTT. As protein: CASSPIATTGNQPQHF. Drawing the rest from reference TRBV5-5 and TRBJ1-5, the complete variable domain is DAGVTQSPTHLIKTRGQQVTLRCSPISGHKSVSWYQQVLGQGPQFIFQYYEKEERGRGNFPDRFSARQFPNYSSELNVNALLLGDSALYLCASSPIATTGNQPQHFGDGTRLSIL.

The chain employs TRBV19 and TRBJ1-1; D might be TRBD1 (6 bases). Deletions cut 2 bases from V and 0 bases from J, with 16 bases between. Germline V gene sequence: CDR1 LNHDA, CDR2 SQIVND (reference sequence). CDR3 size: 17 residues. The CDR3 region has the DNA TGTGCCAGTAGTATATTGGCAGGGGCCCGATTGAACACTGAAGCTTTCTTT. Amino acids: CASSILAGARLNTEAFF.

The chain links TRBV2 to TRBJ2-2; D may be TRBD2 (6 bases). CDR1 is SNHLY, CDR2 FYNNEI, per germline. The ends were cut back, 3 bases at V and 4 bases at J, with 12 bases in the middle. This CDR3 has 15 residues. The CDR3 sequence is CASSEEGRLTGELFF. The CDR3 bases are TGTGCCAGCAGTGAGGAGGGGAGGCTCACCGGGGAGCTGTTTTTT.

This sequence joins TRBV11-2 and TRBJ1-1; weak D call: TRBD1 (6 bases). Germline CDR1 and CDR2: SGHAT and FQNNGV. Deletions cut 3 bases from V and 5 bases from J, with 10 bases between. The CDR3 is made up of 13 amino acids. The CDR3, as DNA: TGTGCCAGCAGCTTCACAGGGAGAACTGAAGCTTTCTTT. Its translation is CASSFTGRTEAFF.

V is TRBV7-8 and J is TRBJ2-1; perhaps TRBD2 as D (5 bases). V gave up 1 base and J gave up 12 bases, with 13 bases separating them. The V gene's germline CDR1 is SGHVS and CDR2 FQNEAQ. This CDR3 contains 13 residues. CDR3 sequence: CASSLDLAGWQFF. The CDR3 DNA follows: TGTGCCAGCAGCTTAGACCTCGCGGGCTGGCAGTTCTTC.

The J gene is TRBJ2-7, the V gene TRBV5-4; 12 bases are shared with TRBD2. CDR1 is SGHNT and CDR2 is YYREEE in the germline V gene (reference sequence). The CDR3 has 17 amino acids. The V gene end was trimmed by 0 bases and the J gene end by 5 bases; junction bases not matched to a gene: 9. CDR3 sequence: CASSLAVLAGGPNEQYF. As DNA, the CDR3 is TGTGCCAGCAGCTTGGCAGTCCTAGCGGGAGGGCCGAACGAGCAGTACTTC.

This chain uses TRBV7-9 with TRBJ2-7; D is possibly TRBD1 (6 bases). The V gene's germline CDR1 is SEHNR and CDR2 FQNEAQ (reference sequence). The CDR3 length is 14 residues. V was shortened by 4 bases and J by 5 bases, with 15 bases between the two germline ends. The CDR3 loop is CASSSRLEGDEQYF. CDR3 coding DNA: TGTGCCAGCAGCTCGAGGCTAGAGGGGGACGAGCAGTACTTC.

CDR3 nucleotide sequence: TGTGCCAGCAGCTTGAATACACAGGGTTCTGGAAACACCATATATTTT. Protein sequence: CASSLNTQGSGNTIYF. The chain couples TRBV5-5 to TRBJ1-3, with D possibly matching TRBD1 (6 bases). V was trimmed by 1 base and J by 1 base, leaving 12 bases between them. Germline V gene sequence: CDR1 SGHKS, CDR2 YYEKEE (reference sequence). CDR3 length: 16 residues.

The V and J genes are TRBV9 and TRBJ2-5; 7 nucleotides match TRBD2. Germline V gives CDR1 SGDLS, CDR2 YYNGEE. The CDR3 covers 15 residues. V shed 0 bases, J shed 5 bases, and the junction held 7 bases outside the gene matches. The CDR3 DNA is TGTGCCAGCAGCGTAGCGGATAGCGGGTGGGAGACCCAGTACTTC. Its translation is CASSVADSGWETQYF.

V gene TRBV6-5 combines with J gene TRBJ2-7, with TRBD1 identical over 8 bases. V shed 6 bases, J shed 0 bases, and the junction held 4 bases outside the gene matches. This CDR3 contains 14 residues. Germline V CDR1 and CDR2: MNHEY, SVGAGI. CDR3 sequence reads: CASSRTGSSYEQYF. CDR3 DNA sequence: TGTGCCAGCAGCAGGACAGGGAGCTCCTACGAGCAGTACTTC.

V gene TRBV4-2 combines with J gene TRBJ1-4; the D is unclear. The CDR3 runs to 18 residues. Trimming left V 4 bases short and J 5 bases short, with 23 bases between. Germline CDR1 LGHNA, CDR2 YNFKEQ. The CDR3 loop is CASSLKFAVGESNEKLFF. The DNA for the CDR3 is TGTGCCAGCAGCCTAAAGTTCGCGGTCGGGGAGTCCAATGAAAAACTGTTTTTT.

This sequence joins TRBV18 and TRBJ2-3; 11 bases align to TRBD2. J lost 3 bases, V lost 4 bases, and 3 bases had no gene match. Germline V gene sequence: CDR1 KGHSH, CDR2 LQKENI. The CDR3 contains 15 residues. DNA of the CDR3: TGTGCCAGCTCACAGACTAGCGGGGCTACAGATACGCAGTATTTT. Residues: CASSQTSGATDTQYF.

The rearrangement links TRBV27 to TRBJ1-6, with a tentative D call TRBD1 (5 bases). The CDR3 contains 16 residues. Trimming took off 11 bases at V and 8 bases at J, with 25 bases between the two ends. Germline V CDR1 and CDR2: MNHEY, SMNVEV (reference sequence). The CDR3 sequence is CAARPLSGPGDSPLHF. The CDR3 DNA sequence: TGTGCCGCTCGGCCGCTTTCCGGGCCGGGGGATTCACCCCTCCACTTT.

This chain uses TRBV30 with TRBJ2-2; TRBD1 matches 8 bases. The CDR3 contains 13 residues. The ends lost 8 bases at V and 5 bases at J; junction bases unmatched: 7. The germline V gene encodes CDR1 GTSNPN and CDR2 SVGIG (reference sequence). The CDR3 bases are TGTGCCGGACAGGGTGGAGGAACCGGGGAGCTGTTTTTT. Its translation is CAGQGGGTGELFF.

A single count supports this clone. CDR3 sequence reads: CASSLSGGWRSMHEQFF. CDR3 nucleotides: TGTGCCAGCAGCTTATCAGGGGGCTGGAGATCTATGCATGAGCAGTTCTTC. The V gene is TRBV7-3, the J gene TRBJ2-1; 8 bases align to TRBD1. The CDR3 consists of 17 residues. Germline lookup yields CDR1 SGHTA and CDR2 FQGTGA. The J segment lost 8 bases and the V segment lost 2 bases, leaving 14 bases of the junction unmatched.

Details on this clone: At the DNA level, this CDR3 is encoded by other sequences in the same sample as well. The chain joins TRBV5-1 to TRBJ1-1; the D gene is possibly TRBD1 (6 bases). Per germline, CDR1 SGHRS and CDR2 YFSETQ. CDR3 length: 14 residues. V lost 0 bases to trimming and J lost 2 bases, with 8 bases between them. The CDR3 DNA is TGCGCCAGCAGCTTGGACAGGGCCAACACTGAAGCTTTCTTT. This gives the protein CASSLDRANTEAFF. Supplemented by reference TRBV5-1 and TRBJ1-1, the full variable domain reads KAGVTQTPRYLIKTRGQQVTLSCSPISGHRSVSWYQQTPGQGLQFLFEYFSETQRNKGNFPGRFSGRQFSNSRSEMNVSTLELGDSALYLCASSLDRANTEAFFGQGTRLTVV.

The chain recombines TRBV5-4 with TRBJ1-2; D is perhaps TRBD1 (5 bases). In germline, CDR1 is SGHNT, CDR2 YYREEE (reference sequence). The CDR3 sequence is 15 residues long. V dropped 4 bases and J dropped 5 bases, with 18 bases sitting between them. CDR3 coding DNA: TGTGCCAGCAGCAGGGGACTTACTAGAAGGTATGGCTACACCTTC. Its translation: CASSRGLTRRYGYTF.

The V gene is TRBV20-1, the J gene TRBJ1-5; TRBD1 might be the D (6 bases). The CDR3 has 17 amino acids. From germline, CDR1 is DFQATT and CDR2 SNEGSKA (reference sequence). V shed 3 bases and J shed 1 base, with 19 bases lying between them. The CDR3 spells CSASVPEGVASNQPQHF. The CDR3 region has the DNA TGCAGTGCTAGTGTCCCAGAGGGGGTAGCGAGCAATCAGCCCCAGCATTTT.

The J gene is TRBJ2-2, the V gene TRBV2; D call uncertain. Germline V gene sequence: CDR1 SNHLY, CDR2 FYNNEI. Trimming stripped 7 bases from V and 0 bases from J, with 15 bases between. The CDR3 is 16 amino acids. The CDR3 loop reads CASIHDGASNTGELFF. As DNA, the CDR3 is TGTGCCAGCATTCATGACGGAGCGTCGAACACCGGGGAGCTGTTTTTT.

The V gene is TRBV6-5, the J gene TRBJ1-5, with D unresolved. V was shortened by 0 bases and J by 3 bases, with 9 bases between the two germline ends. The CDR3 has 15 residues. CDR1 and CDR2 from the germline V gene are MNHEY and SVGAGI. CDR3 sequence reads: CASSYSQASNQPQHF. In DNA form, the CDR3 reads TGTGCCAGCAGTTACTCCCAGGCCTCCAATCAGCCCCAGCATTTT.

The J gene is TRBJ1-3, the V gene TRBV18; no firm D call. This CDR3 comprises 16 residues. Deletions cut 3 bases from V and 0 bases from J, with 12 bases between. The germline V gene has CDR1 KGHSH and CDR2 LQKENI. The CDR3 loop reads CASSPRLLDSGNTIYF. The CDR3 bases are TGTGCCAGCTCACCCAGACTCTTGGACTCTGGAAACACCATATATTTT.

This clone was picked up one time. The chain combines TRBV5-4 with TRBJ2-6, with 8 bases identical to TRBD2. Looked up from germline, CDR1 is SGHNT and CDR2 is YYREEE (reference sequence). The V segment lost 5 bases and the J segment 2 bases; nucleotides outside the gene matches: 6. This CDR3 is 16 amino acids long. The CDR3 is CASRPGGDPGANVLTF. Here the CDR3 DNA reads TGTGCCAGCAGGCCCGGGGGGGACCCTGGGGCCAACGTCCTGACTTTC.

V and J are TRBV5-1 and TRBJ2-7; TRBD2 is a possible D gene (5 bases). Trimming took off 0 bases at V and 6 bases at J, with 10 bases between the two ends. In germline, CDR1 is SGHRS, CDR2 YFSETQ. This CDR3 spans 13 amino acids. The CDR3 loop is CASSLGGVGEQYF. The CDR3 DNA reads TGCGCCAGCAGCTTGGGGGGAGTTGGCGAGCAGTACTTC.

This chain links TRBV2 with TRBJ1-3; D not resolved. Trimming removed 3 bases from V and 0 bases from J, with 3 bases in between. Germline CDR1 is SNHLY and CDR2 is FYNNEI. The CDR3 has 13 residues. CDR3 loop: CASSEASGNTIYF. The CDR3, as DNA: TGTGCCAGCAGTGAGGCCTCTGGAAACACCATATATTTT.

The chain carries TRBV27 and TRBJ2-7, with D tentatively TRBD2 (5 bases). The V and J ends lost 8 bases and 6 bases respectively, with 20 bases between them. CDR3 length: 14 amino acids. In germline, CDR1 is MNHEY, CDR2 SMNVEV (reference sequence). The chain's CDR3 is CASRRGFDRGEQYF. DNA for the CDR3: TGTGCCAGCCGTCGGGGTTTCGACCGAGGCGAGCAGTACTTC.

The chain links TRBV30 to TRBJ2-2, with 7 bases aligning to TRBD2. The CDR3 spans 14 residues. V was pared by 5 bases and J by 9 bases, with 12 bases of the junction left unmatched. Germline CDR1 reads GTSNPN; CDR2 reads SVGIG (reference sequence). The CDR3 loop is CAWSGLGGLRELFF. CDR3 nucleotides: TGTGCCTGGTCGGGACTGGGGGGGTTAAGGGAGCTGTTTTTT.

The gene calls are TRBV2 and TRBJ2-4; D is unresolved. The CDR3 covers 12 residues. Germline V gene sequence: CDR1 SNHLY, CDR2 FYNNEI. Trimming took 2 bases from V and 7 from J, leaving 6 bases between them. The CDR3 nucleotides are TGTGCCAGCAGTGAACAGAACAACATTCAGTACTTC. Translated: CASSEQNNIQYF.

The chain is built from TRBV28 and TRBJ2-4, with TRBD1 identical over 7 bases. This CDR3 has 15 residues. Germline CDR1 is MDHEN and CDR2 is SYDVKM. With V trimmed by 5 bases and J by 7 bases, 11 bases remained unmatched. Here the CDR3 reads CASSAPGQRGNIQYF. CDR3 coding DNA: TGTGCCAGCAGTGCACCGGGACAGAGGGGGAACATTCAGTACTTC.

The V call is TRBV18, the J call TRBJ1-2; TRBD1 might be the D (6 bases). From germline, CDR1 is KGHSH and CDR2 LQKENI. CDR3 length equals 13 residues. V shed 3 bases and J shed 7 bases, with 12 bases lying between them. The DNA of the CDR3 is TGTGCCAGCTCACCGCCGAAGGACAGTGGCTACACCTTC. Protein product: CASSPPKDSGYTF.